The 5 T cell receptor beta chains listed next were all sequenced from one sample in a study of T cells expressing NK-cell markers. TCRdb processed the 5' RACE reads again and assigns one entry to each CDR3 protein, with no DNA. This sample carries about 150,000 distinct CDR3 sequences, with around 12% going to the ten biggest clones. The specimen was blood T cells: a sorted CD56 or NKG2C T cell subset, CD4+ or CD8+ T cells, or bulk PBMC T cells (not recorded which). Receptors originate from a man younger than 30 in good health.

CDR3 sequence: CASSPLIQGEGYTF. V and J are TRBV27 and TRBJ1-2; TCRdb names TRBD1, which stays unverified in the absence of DNA. CDR1 and CDR2 from the germline V gene are MNHEY and SMNVEV (reference sequence). The CDR3 covers 14 residues.

The chain couples TRBV12-3 or TRBV12-4 to TRBJ2-5; absent DNA, TCRdb's TRBD1 call cannot be checked. The CDR3 extends over 14 amino acids. CDR3 sequence reads: CASSSWTAQETQYF.

The chain uses TRBV30 and TRBJ1-2. Germline V gene data show CDR1 as GTSNPN and CDR2 as SVGIG (reference sequence). The CDR3 is 15 amino acids. CDR3 amino acids: CAWSVLDAGSKGYTF.

The CDR3 is CATSDWDSGGADGYTF. The chain is built from TRBV24-1 and TRBJ1-2; TCRdb picks TRBD1, but there is no DNA to check that call. Germline V gene data show CDR1 as KGHDR and CDR2 as SFDVKD. This CDR3 has 16 residues.

V usage is TRBV27 and J usage is TRBJ2-3; the TCRdb D gene call, TRBD2, has no DNA to confirm it. The CDR3 extends over 17 amino acids. Per the germline V gene, CDR1 is MNHEY and CDR2 is SMNVEV (reference sequence). The CDR3: CASSFALAGVSLDTQYF.